The 3 T cell receptor beta chains reported below all come from one sample, sequenced in a study of T cells in tuberculosis. TCRdb's copy holds only in-frame clones and misses some; the assay was immunoSEQ multiplex PCR. The sample has 25,000 to 35,000 clones, about 95% seen once. Sequencing input: PBMCs. Source of these receptors: a donor aged 10-35 years with latent tuberculosis or without tuberculosis infection.

The DNA of the CDR3 is TGCGCCAGCAGAGAGCGGGAGGGCCCGACGAACACCGGGGAGCTGTTTTTT. Translation gives CASREREGPTNTGELFF. The chain carries TRBV4-1 and TRBJ2-2, with 10 bases aligning to TRBD2. After removal of 6 bases from V and 0 bases from J, the junction contained 7 bases not matched to a gene. The CDR3 has 17 amino acids. The germline V gene has CDR1 MGHRA and CDR2 YSYEKL.

This chain links TRBV4-3 with TRBJ1-4; D gene unclear. This CDR3 is 15 amino acids long. Looked up from germline, CDR1 is LGHNA and CDR2 is YSLEER. V dropped 0 bases and J dropped 7 bases, with 12 bases sitting between them. The CDR3 spells CASSQDITPSEKLFF. Here the CDR3 DNA reads TGCGCCAGCAGCCAAGATATAACCCCGAGTGAAAAACTGTTTTTT.

The chain uses TRBV30 and TRBJ1-2, with a possible D match to TRBD1 (6 bases). With 5 bases removed from V and 4 bases from J, the gap between germline ends came to 14 bases. Germline V gene lookup returns CDR1 GTSNPN and CDR2 SVGIG (reference sequence). The CDR3 extends over 13 amino acids. This CDR3 is CAWRPRGAYGYTF. The CDR3 DNA sequence: TGTGCCTGGCGCCCCCGGGGGGCCTATGGCTACACCTTC. Filled out from reference TRBV30 and TRBJ1-2, the complete variable domain reads SQTIHQWPATLVQPVGSPLSLECTVEGTSNPNLYWYRQAAGRGLQLLFYSVGIGQISSEVPQNLSASRPQDRQFILSSKKLLLSDSGFYLCAWRPRGAYGYTFGSGTRLTVV.